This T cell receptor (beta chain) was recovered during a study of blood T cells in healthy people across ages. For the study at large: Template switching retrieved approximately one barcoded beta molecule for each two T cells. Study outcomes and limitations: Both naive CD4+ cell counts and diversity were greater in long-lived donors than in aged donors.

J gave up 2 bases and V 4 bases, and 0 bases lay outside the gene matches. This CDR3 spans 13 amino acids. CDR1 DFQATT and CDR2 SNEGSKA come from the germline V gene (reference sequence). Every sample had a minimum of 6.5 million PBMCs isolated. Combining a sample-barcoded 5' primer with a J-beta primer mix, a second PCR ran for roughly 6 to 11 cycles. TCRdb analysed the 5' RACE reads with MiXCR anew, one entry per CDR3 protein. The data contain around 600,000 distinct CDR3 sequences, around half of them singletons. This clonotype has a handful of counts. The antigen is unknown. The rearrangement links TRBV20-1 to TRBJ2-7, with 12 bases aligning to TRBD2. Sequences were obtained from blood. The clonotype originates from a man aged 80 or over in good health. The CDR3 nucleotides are TGCAGTGCTACTAGCGGGAGGGCCTACGAGCAGTACTTC. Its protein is CSATSGRAYEQYF.